This TCR beta chain was found in a study of blood T cell repertoires in COVID-19. Study information: The United States, Italy and Spain provided the acute and convalescent COVID-19 samples. PBMCs, B-cell-depleted T cells, or T cells provided the cDNA or gDNA that made up the material.

The V gene's germline CDR1 is LNHNV and CDR2 YYDKDF (reference sequence). This CDR3 comprises 15 residues. V lost 3 bases and J lost 1, with 10 bases in between. In the authors' methods: Reference gene primer amplification gave nucleated cell count estimates. Libraries were prepared by immunoSEQ multiplex PCR; TCRdb keeps only in-frame clonotypes and omits some of them. V and J calls and clone size come straight from that table; D and trimming were deduced from the DNA. The sample includes some 45,000 clones, almost 85% seen only once; the top ten take 23%. This rearrangement joins TRBV15 to TRBJ2-1, with D tentatively TRBD2 (6 bases). The receptor comes from a woman aged 55-69 years with acute or convalescent COVID-19. Sequencing was performed on peripheral blood. The CDR3 region has the DNA TGTGCCACCAGCAGCGGGGGAATGTCCTACAATGAGCAGTTCTTC. Its protein is CATSSGGMSYNEQFF.